This T cell receptor beta chain was sequenced in a study of blood T cell repertoires in COVID-19. Study-level information: Specimens from acute and convalescent COVID-19 originated in the United States, Italy and Spain. Sources were T cells, B-cell-depleted T cells, or PBMCs; the material itself was cDNA or gDNA.

During active infection, Seattle patients enrolled and were then monitored through disease. Trimming took off 2 bases at V and 1 base at J, with 12 bases between the two ends. The length of the CDR3 is 15 residues. The V gene's germline CDR1 is SGHRS and CDR2 YFSETQ. Profiling relied on immunoSEQ multiplex PCR, and the TCRdb table lists in-frame clones only, not all of them. The data hold over 200,000 clones, with about 90% observed a single time. The sample consisted of peripheral blood. The chain employs TRBV5-1 and TRBJ1-1; D perhaps matches TRBD1 (6 bases). The TCR originated in a man aged 25-45 years with COVID-19, enrolled during active disease. Here the CDR3 DNA reads TGCGCCAGCAGCTTTCTGGGACACCCGAACACTGAAGCTTTCTTT. This sequence encodes CASSFLGHPNTEAFF.